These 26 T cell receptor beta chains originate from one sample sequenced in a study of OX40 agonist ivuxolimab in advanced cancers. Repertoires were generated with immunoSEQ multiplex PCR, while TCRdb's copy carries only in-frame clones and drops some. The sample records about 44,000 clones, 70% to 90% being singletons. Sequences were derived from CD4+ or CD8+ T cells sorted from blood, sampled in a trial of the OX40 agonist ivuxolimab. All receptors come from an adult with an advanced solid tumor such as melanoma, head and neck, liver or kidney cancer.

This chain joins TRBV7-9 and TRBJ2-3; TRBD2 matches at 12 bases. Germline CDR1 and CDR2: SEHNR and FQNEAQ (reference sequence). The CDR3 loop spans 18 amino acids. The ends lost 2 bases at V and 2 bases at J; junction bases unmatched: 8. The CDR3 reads CASSLTVTSGSVTDTQYF. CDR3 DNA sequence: TGTGCCAGCAGCTTAACAGTGACTAGCGGGAGCGTCACAGATACGCAGTATTTT.

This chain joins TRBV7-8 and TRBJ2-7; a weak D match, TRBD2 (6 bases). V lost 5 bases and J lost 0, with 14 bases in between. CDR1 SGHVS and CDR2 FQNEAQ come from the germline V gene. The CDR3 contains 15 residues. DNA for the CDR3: TGTGCCAGCAGCCACGGGAGAATCAGCTCCTACGAGCAGTACTTC. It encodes CASSHGRISSYEQYF.

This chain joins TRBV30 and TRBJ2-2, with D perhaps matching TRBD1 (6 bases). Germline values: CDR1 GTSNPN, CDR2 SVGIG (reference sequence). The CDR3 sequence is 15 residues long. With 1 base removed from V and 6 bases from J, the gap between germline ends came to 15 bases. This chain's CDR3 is CAWSGDRWAAGELFF. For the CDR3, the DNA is TGTGCCTGGAGTGGAGACAGGTGGGCCGCCGGGGAGCTGTTTTTT.

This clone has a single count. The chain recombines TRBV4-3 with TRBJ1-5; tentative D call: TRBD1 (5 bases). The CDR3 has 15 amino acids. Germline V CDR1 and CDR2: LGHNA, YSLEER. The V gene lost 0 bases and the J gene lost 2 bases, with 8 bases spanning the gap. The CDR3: CASSQDVGGNQPQHF. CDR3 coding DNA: TGCGCCAGCAGCCAAGATGTGGGGGGCAATCAGCCCCAGCATTTT.

The CDR3 reads CAWSLPGSDTQYF. DNA for the CDR3: TGTGCCTGGAGTTTACCGGGATCAGATACGCAGTATTTT. J is TRBJ2-3 and V is TRBV30; maybe TRBD2 (5 bases). This CDR3 spans 13 amino acids. V lost 2 bases, J lost 4 bases, and 10 bases lay in between. Germline CDR1 reads GTSNPN; CDR2 reads SVGIG (reference sequence). Supplemented by reference TRBV30 and TRBJ2-3, the full variable domain reads SQTIHQWPATLVQPVGSPLSLECTVEGTSNPNLYWYRQAAGRGLQLLFYSVGIGQISSEVPQNLSASRPQDRQFILSSKKLLLSDSGFYLCAWSLPGSDTQYFGPGTRLTVL.

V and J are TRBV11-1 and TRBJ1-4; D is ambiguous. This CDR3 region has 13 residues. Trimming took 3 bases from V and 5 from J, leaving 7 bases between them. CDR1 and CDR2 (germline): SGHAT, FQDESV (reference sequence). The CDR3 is CASSFAENEKLFF. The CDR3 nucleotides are TGTGCCAGCAGCTTCGCAGAGAATGAAAAACTGTTTTTT.

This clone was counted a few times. The CDR3 DNA is TGCGCCAGCAGCCCAGGCGCGGTGTTGGGGGATGGCTACACCTTC. It translates to CASSPGAVLGDGYTF. The gene calls are TRBV4-1 and TRBJ1-2; D is possibly TRBD1 (5 bases). CDR1 is MGHRA and CDR2 is YSYEKL in the germline V gene. The V end was cut by 4 bases, the J end by 6 bases, with 18 bases between. The CDR3 is 15 residues long.

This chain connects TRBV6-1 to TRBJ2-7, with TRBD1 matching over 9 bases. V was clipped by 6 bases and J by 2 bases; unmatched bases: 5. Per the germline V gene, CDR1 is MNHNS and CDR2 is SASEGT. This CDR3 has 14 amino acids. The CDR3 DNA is TGTGCCAGCAGGCTCGGACAGGGGCCCTACGAGCAGTACTTC. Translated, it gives CASRLGQGPYEQYF.

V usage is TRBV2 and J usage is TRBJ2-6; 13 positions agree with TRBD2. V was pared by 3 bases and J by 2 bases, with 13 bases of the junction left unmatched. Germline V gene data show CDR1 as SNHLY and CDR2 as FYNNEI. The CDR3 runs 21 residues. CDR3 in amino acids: CASSERTSGRGKMAGANVLTF. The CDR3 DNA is TGTGCCAGCAGTGAGAGGACTAGCGGGAGAGGTAAAATGGCTGGGGCCAACGTCCTGACTTTC.

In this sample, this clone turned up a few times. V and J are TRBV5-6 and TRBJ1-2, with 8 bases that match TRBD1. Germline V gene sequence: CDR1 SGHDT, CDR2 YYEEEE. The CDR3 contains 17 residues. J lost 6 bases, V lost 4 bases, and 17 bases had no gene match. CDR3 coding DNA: TGTGCCAGCAGCCCGCTGCAGGGGGCGAAAGGTGCCCATGGCTACACCTTC. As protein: CASSPLQGAKGAHGYTF.

The CDR3 bases are TGTGCCAGTAGTATAGGTCCTAGCGGAGCGAACACCGGGGAGCTGTTTTTT. Encoded protein: CASSIGPSGANTGELFF. V is TRBV19 and J is TRBJ2-2; 7 bases are shared with TRBD2. Losses at the gene ends were 1 base for V and 0 bases for J; bases not matched to a gene: 5. CDR3 length: 17 residues. Germline CDR1 and CDR2: LNHDA and SQIVND (reference sequence). The variable domain in full, with the rest retrieved from reference TRBV19 and TRBJ2-2, is DGGITQSPKYLFRKEGQNVTLSCEQNLNHDAMYWYRQDPGQGLRLIYYSQIVNDFQKGDIAEGYSVSREKKESFPLTVTSAQKNPTAFYLCASSIGPSGANTGELFFGEGSRLTVL.

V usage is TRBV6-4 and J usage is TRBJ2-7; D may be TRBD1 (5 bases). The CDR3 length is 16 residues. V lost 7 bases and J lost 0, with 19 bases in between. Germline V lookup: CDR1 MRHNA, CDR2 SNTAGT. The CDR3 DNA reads TGTGCCAGCATCCACGACTGGACAACGTACTCCTACGAGCAGTACTTC. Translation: CASIHDWTTYSYEQYF.

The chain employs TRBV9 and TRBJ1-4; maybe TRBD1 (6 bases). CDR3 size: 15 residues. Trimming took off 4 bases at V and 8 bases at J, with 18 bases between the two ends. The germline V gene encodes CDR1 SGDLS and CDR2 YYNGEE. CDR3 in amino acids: CASSPQQGPREKLFF. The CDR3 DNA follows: TGTGCCAGCAGCCCCCAACAGGGCCCGAGGGAAAAACTGTTTTTT.

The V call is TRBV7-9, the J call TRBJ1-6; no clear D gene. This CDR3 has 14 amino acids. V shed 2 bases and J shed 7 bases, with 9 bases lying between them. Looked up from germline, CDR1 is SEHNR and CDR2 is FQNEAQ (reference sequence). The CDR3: CASSLNGENSPLHF. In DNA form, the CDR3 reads TGTGCCAGCAGCTTAAATGGGGAAAATTCACCCCTCCACTTT.

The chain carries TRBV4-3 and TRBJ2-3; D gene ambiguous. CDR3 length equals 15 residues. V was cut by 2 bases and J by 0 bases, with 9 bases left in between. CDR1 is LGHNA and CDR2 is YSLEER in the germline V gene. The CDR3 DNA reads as TGCGCCAGCAGCCAATTAGGATATAGCACAGATACGCAGTATTTT. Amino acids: CASSQLGYSTDTQYF.

In DNA form, the CDR3 reads TGTGCCAGCAGCTTAGGCTTAGCGGAACTCTTCCTTAGCACAGATACGCAGTATTTT. It encodes CASSLGLAELFLSTDTQYF. The chain combines TRBV11-2 with TRBJ2-3; maybe TRBD2 (6 bases). Germline lookup yields CDR1 SGHAT and CDR2 FQNNGV. V was clipped by 1 base and J by 0 bases, with 20 bases between them. This CDR3 is built from 19 residues. Filled out from reference TRBV11-2 and TRBJ2-3, the complete variable domain reads EAGVAQSPRYKIIEKRQSVAFWCNPISGHATLYWYQQILGQGPKLLIQFQNNGVVDDSQLPKDRFSAERLKGVDSTLKIQPAKLEDSAVYLCASSLGLAELFLSTDTQYFGPGTRLTVL.

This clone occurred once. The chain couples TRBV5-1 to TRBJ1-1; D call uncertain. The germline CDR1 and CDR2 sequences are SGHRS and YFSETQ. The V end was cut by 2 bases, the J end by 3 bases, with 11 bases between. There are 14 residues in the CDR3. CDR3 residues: CASSFSLGDTEAFF. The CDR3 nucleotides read TGCGCCAGCAGCTTTTCCCTGGGCGACACTGAAGCTTTCTTT.

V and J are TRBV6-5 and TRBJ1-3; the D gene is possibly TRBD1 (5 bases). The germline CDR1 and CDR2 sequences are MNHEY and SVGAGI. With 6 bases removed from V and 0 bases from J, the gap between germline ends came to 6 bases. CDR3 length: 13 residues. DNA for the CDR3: TGTGCCAGCAGGACAGCCTCTGGAAACACCATATATTTT. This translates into CASRTASGNTIYF.

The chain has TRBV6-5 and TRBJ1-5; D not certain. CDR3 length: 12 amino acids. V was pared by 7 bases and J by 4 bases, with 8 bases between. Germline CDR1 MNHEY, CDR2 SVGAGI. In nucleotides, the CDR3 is TGTGCCAGCAACGCGCCAAATCAGCCCCAGCATTTT. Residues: CASNAPNQPQHF.

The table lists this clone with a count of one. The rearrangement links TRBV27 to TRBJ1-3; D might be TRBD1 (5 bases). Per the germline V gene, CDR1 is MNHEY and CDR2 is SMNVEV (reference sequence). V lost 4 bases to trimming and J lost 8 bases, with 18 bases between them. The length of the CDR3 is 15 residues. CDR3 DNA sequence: TGTGCCAGCAGTTCTACCGGGACGGCACGAGACACCATATATTTT. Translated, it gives CASSSTGTARDTIYF.

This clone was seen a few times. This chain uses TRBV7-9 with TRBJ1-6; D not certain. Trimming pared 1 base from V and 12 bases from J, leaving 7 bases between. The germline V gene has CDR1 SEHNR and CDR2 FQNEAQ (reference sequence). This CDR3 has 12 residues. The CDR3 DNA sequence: TGTGCCAGCAGCTTAGAGGCGGGACCCCTCCACTTT. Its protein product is CASSLEAGPLHF.

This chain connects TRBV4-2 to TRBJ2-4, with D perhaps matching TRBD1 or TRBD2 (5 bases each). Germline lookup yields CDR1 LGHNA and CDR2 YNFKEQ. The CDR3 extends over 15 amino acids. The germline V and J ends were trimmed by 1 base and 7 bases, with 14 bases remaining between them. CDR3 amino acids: CASSQVGRDLNIQYF. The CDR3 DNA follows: TGTGCCAGCAGCCAAGTTGGCCGGGACCTGAACATTCAGTACTTC.

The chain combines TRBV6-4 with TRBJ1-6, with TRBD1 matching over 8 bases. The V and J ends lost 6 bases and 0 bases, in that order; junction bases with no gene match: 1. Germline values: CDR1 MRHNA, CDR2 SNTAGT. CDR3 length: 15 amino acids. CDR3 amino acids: CASRDRASYNSPLHF. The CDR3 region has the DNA TGTGCCAGCAGGGACAGGGCCTCCTATAATTCACCCCTCCACTTT.

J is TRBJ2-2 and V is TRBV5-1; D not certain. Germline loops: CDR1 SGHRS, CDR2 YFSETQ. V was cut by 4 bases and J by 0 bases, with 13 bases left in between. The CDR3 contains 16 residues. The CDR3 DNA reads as TGCGCCAGCAGCCACGTGGTTTTGTCGAACACCGGGGAGCTGTTTTTT. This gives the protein CASSHVVLSNTGELFF.

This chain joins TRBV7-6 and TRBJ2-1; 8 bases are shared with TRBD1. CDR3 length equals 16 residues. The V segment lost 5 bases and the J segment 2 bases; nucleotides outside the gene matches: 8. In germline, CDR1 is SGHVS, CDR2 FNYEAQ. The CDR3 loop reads CASSPPTGAAYNEQFF. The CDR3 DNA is TGTGCCAGCAGCCCCCCGACAGGGGCGGCCTACAATGAGCAGTTCTTC.

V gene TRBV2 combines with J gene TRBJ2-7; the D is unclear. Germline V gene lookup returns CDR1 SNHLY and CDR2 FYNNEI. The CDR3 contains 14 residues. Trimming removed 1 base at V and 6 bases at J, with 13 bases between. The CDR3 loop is CASSEGVGSSEQYF. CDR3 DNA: TGTGCCAGCAGTGAAGGCGTGGGTTCAAGCGAGCAGTACTTC. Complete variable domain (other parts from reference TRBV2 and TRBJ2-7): EPEVTQTPSHQVTQMGQEVILRCVPISNHLYFYWYRQILGQKVEFLVSFYNNEISEKSEIFDDQFSVERPDGSNFTLKIRSTKLEDSAMYFCASSEGVGSSEQYFGPGTRLTVT.